The 24 T cell receptor beta chains below were found in one sample sequenced in a study of cytomegalovirus exposure and HLA in healthy donors. The PCR ran on 60 Vbeta and 13 Jbeta primers. Method: immunoSEQ multiplex PCR; TCRdb's copy keeps in-frame clones and lacks some. The sample yields more than 60,000 clones, around 80% seen once. Sequencing used PBMCs. The receptors here all came from a man in his 70s in good health and CMV-seropositive.

This chain joins TRBV29-1 and TRBJ2-7; tentative D call: TRBD1 (6 bases). The germline CDR1 and CDR2 sequences are SQVTM and ANQGSEA. Between the trimmed V and J ends, which lost 4 bases and 2 bases, there was a span of 18 bases. This CDR3 contains 15 residues. The CDR3 bases are TGCAGCGTTGCCCAATGGGGGCTCCCTCCCTACGAGCAGTACTTC. Protein: CSVAQWGLPPYEQYF.

The J gene is TRBJ1-2, the V gene TRBV28; unclear D gene. Trimming cost V 10 bases and J 4 bases, with 7 bases left between them. CDR1 MDHEN and CDR2 SYDVKM come from the germline V gene. This CDR3 is 10 amino acids long. The CDR3 loop reads CATTGYGYTF. CDR3 in DNA: TGTGCCACGACGGGCTATGGCTACACCTTC.

The chain employs TRBV5-1 and TRBJ2-1; tentative D call: TRBD1 (5 bases). CDR1 is SGHRS, CDR2 YFSETQ, per germline. The length of the CDR3 is 15 residues. Deletions cut 2 bases from V and 6 bases from J, with 15 bases between. The CDR3 bases are TGCGCCAGCAGCTTCCAGGGTGCCGAGTCCAATGAGCAGTTCTTC. It translates to CASSFQGAESNEQFF.

The gene calls are TRBV18 and TRBJ1-1; D gene ambiguous. This CDR3 is built from 14 residues. The germline gives CDR1 KGHSH, CDR2 LQKENI. With 3 bases removed from V and 2 bases from J, the gap between germline ends came to 10 bases. The CDR3 DNA follows: TGTGCCAGCTCACCCCGGGGAGAAAACACTGAAGCTTTCTTT. This translates into CASSPRGENTEAFF.

CDR3 nucleotide sequence: TGTGCCAGCAGTTACGGGGGGGGGAGCGGGGAGCTGTTTTTT. Its protein is CASSYGGGSGELFF. V and J are TRBV6-6 and TRBJ2-2, with TRBD2 identical over 7 bases. Germline V lookup: CDR1 MNHNY, CDR2 SVGAGI (reference sequence). Trimming took 2 bases from V and 7 from J; bases not matched to a gene: 4. This CDR3 is 14 amino acids long.

A few counts support this clone. The CDR3: CASSTARVSSPLHF. The CDR3 region has the DNA TGTGCCAGCAGCACGGCCAGGGTTAGTTCACCCCTCCACTTT. The chain carries TRBV7-8 and TRBJ1-6, with D perhaps TRBD1 (5 bases). The CDR3 is 14 residues long. CDR1 SGHVS and CDR2 FQNEAQ come from the germline V gene. The V gene lost 5 bases and the J gene lost 9 bases, with 14 bases spanning the gap.

The V gene is TRBV4-1, the J gene TRBJ2-2; 11 nucleotides match TRBD2. The CDR3 covers 17 residues. Germline lookup yields CDR1 MGHRA and CDR2 YSYEKL. V shed 3 bases, J shed 1 base, and the junction held 4 bases outside the gene matches. The CDR3 DNA reads as TGCGCCAGCAGCCAGAAGACTAGCGGGGTGAACACCGGGGAGCTGTTTTTT. Amino acid sequence: CASSQKTSGVNTGELFF.

The chain carries TRBV25-1 and TRBJ1-4; D remains ambiguous. Trimming took off 4 bases at V and 4 bases at J, with 13 bases between the two ends. This CDR3 contains 15 residues. Per the germline V gene, CDR1 is MGHDK and CDR2 is SYGVNS. The CDR3 nucleotides are TGTGCCAGCAGTGTTGGAGCCTCTGGTAATGAAAAACTGTTTTTT. Its translation is CASSVGASGNEKLFF.

This chain links TRBV28 with TRBJ2-7, with D tentatively TRBD1 (6 bases). CDR3 size: 14 residues. CDR1 and CDR2 (germline): MDHEN, SYDVKM. V shed 5 bases and J shed 2 bases, with 13 bases lying between them. The CDR3 region is CASSLTGSPYEQYF. The CDR3 nucleotides read TGTGCCAGCAGTCTCACAGGGAGTCCCTACGAGCAGTACTTC.

This clone occurred a few times. The CDR3 ends on some other residue instead of the conserved phenylalanine or tryptophan, so this is likely a read error. The genes are TRBV7-6 and TRBJ2-3, with 11 bases lining up with TRBD2. The length of the CDR3 is 13 residues. Per the germline V gene, CDR1 is SGHVS and CDR2 is FNYEAQ. Unmatched junction bases numbered 2, after V lost 1 base and J lost 11 bases. CDR3 bases: TGTGCCAGCAGCTTAGACGGACTAGCGGGGCAGTATGTT. This gives the protein CASSLDGLAGQYV.

The chain couples TRBV7-8 to TRBJ2-2; D remains unclear. Deletions cut 1 base from V and 0 bases from J, with 9 bases between. Germline CDR1 and CDR2: SGHVS and FQNEAQ. This CDR3 is 16 amino acids long. The CDR3 bases are TGTGCCAGCAGCTTAGATGCAGGCGCGAACACCGGGGAGCTGTTTTTT. Its protein product is CASSLDAGANTGELFF.

The chain has TRBV10-3 and TRBJ1-2; 9 bases agree with TRBD1. This CDR3 region has 14 residues. The V gene's germline CDR1 is ENHRY and CDR2 SYGVKD. The V and J ends lost 0 bases and 4 bases, in that order; junction bases with no gene match: 0. The CDR3 DNA is TGTGCCATCAGTGAGTCGGGACAGGGCTATGGCTACACCTTC. Translated, it gives CAISESGQGYGYTF.

The chain is built from TRBV2 and TRBJ2-2; D is perhaps TRBD2 (6 bases). CDR1 is SNHLY, CDR2 FYNNEI, per germline. CDR3 length: 14 residues. Between the trimmed V and J ends, which lost 10 bases and 5 bases, there was a span of 17 bases. This chain's CDR3 is CATDVGGGTGELFF. The DNA for the CDR3 is TGTGCCACCGATGTGGGGGGAGGTACCGGGGAGCTGTTTTTT. The whole variable domain, remainder taken from reference TRBV2 and TRBJ2-2, is EPEVTQTPSHQVTQMGQEVILRCVPISNHLYFYWYRQILGQKVEFLVSFYNNEISEKSEIFDDQFSVERPDGSNFTLKIRSTKLEDSAMYFCATDVGGGTGELFFGEGSRLTVL.

V gene TRBV10-3 combines with J gene TRBJ2-7; TRBD2 matches at 9 bases. J was trimmed by 8 bases and V by 10 bases; bases with no gene match: 15. The CDR3 consists of 14 residues. CDR1 is ENHRY and CDR2 is SYGVKD in the germline V gene. CDR3 loop: CATTGGVAGDKQYF. CDR3 DNA: TGTGCCACGACCGGGGGAGTAGCGGGAGACAAGCAGTACTTC.

The chain couples TRBV25-1 to TRBJ1-5; D is perhaps TRBD1 (5 bases). Trimming took off 7 bases at V and 6 bases at J, with 16 bases between the two ends. Germline V gene data show CDR1 as MGHDK and CDR2 as SYGVNS. The CDR3 covers 14 residues. Written as DNA, the CDR3 is TGTGCCAGCATGAGGTGCAGGGAGGGTCAGCCCCAGCATTTT. Amino acid sequence: CASMRCREGQPQHF.

This clone was counted a few times. The gene calls are TRBV5-1 and TRBJ2-7, with 9 bases lining up with TRBD2. V was pared by 0 bases and J by 6 bases, with 4 bases of the junction left unmatched. This CDR3 region has 14 residues. Germline values: CDR1 SGHRS, CDR2 YFSETQ. The CDR3 DNA reads as TGCGCCAGCAGCTTGGTAGCGGGAGCGGTCGAGCAGTACTTC. This gives the protein CASSLVAGAVEQYF.

The V gene is TRBV7-2, the J gene TRBJ2-1; 12 positions agree with TRBD2. Trimming at V came to 8 bases and at J to 5 bases, leaving 7 bases not matched to a gene. The CDR3 length is 15 residues. Germline V gene sequence: CDR1 SGHTA, CDR2 FQGNSA. Written as DNA, the CDR3 is TGTGCCAGCTTCCGACTAGCGGGAGACGACAATGAGCAGTTCTTC. This codes for CASFRLAGDDNEQFF.

The genes are TRBV5-1 and TRBJ2-7; 7 bases are shared with TRBD1. This CDR3 region has 14 residues. J lost 5 bases, V lost 0 bases, and 5 bases had no gene match. CDR1 and CDR2 (germline): SGHRS, YFSETQ. The CDR3 DNA follows: TGCGCCAGCAGCTTGGGTCCTACAGGGGACGAGCAGTACTTC. It specifies CASSLGPTGDEQYF.

The rearrangement links TRBV27 to TRBJ1-6; maybe TRBD1 (5 bases). Trimming took 6 bases from V and 2 from J, leaving 23 bases between them. The CDR3 loop spans 19 amino acids. Germline assignment: CDR1 MNHEY and CDR2 SMNVEV (reference sequence). The CDR3 coding sequence is TGTGCCAGCAGCCAGCTCGTAAGCTCGTGGGGCACCTATAATTCACCCCTCCACTTT. This codes for CASSQLVSSWGTYNSPLHF.

The J gene is TRBJ2-1, the V gene TRBV19, with 7 bases aligning to TRBD2. Germline loops: CDR1 LNHDA, CDR2 SQIVND (reference sequence). The CDR3 spans 12 residues. V shed 5 bases and J 12 bases; nucleotides not matched to a gene: 7. CDR3 sequence reads: CASSSLAAGQFF. As DNA, the CDR3 is TGTGCCAGTAGTTCTCTAGCGGCGGGGCAGTTCTTC.

The V gene is TRBV4-2, the J gene TRBJ2-1; TRBD2 might be the D (6 bases). Germline V gene lookup returns CDR1 LGHNA and CDR2 YNFKEQ. Trimming left V 1 base short and J 1 base short, with 11 bases between. The CDR3 sequence is 16 residues long. DNA of the CDR3: TGTGCCAGCAGCCAAGTCGGAGGGGCATCCTACAATGAGCAGTTCTTC. As protein: CASSQVGGASYNEQFF.

The chain uses TRBV28 and TRBJ1-4; 9 bases are a match to TRBD1. The CDR3 totals 16 residues. Germline trimming cut 6 bases from V and 7 bases from J; bases unmatched to any gene: 12. From germline, CDR1 is MDHEN and CDR2 SYDVKM. The CDR3 coding sequence is TGTGCCAGCAGCTCACAGGGGGCTAATCAAGGTGAAAAACTGTTTTTT. It translates to CASSSQGANQGEKLFF.

This chain joins TRBV9 and TRBJ2-7; D not resolved. Trimming stripped 4 bases from V and 1 base from J, with 3 bases between. Per germline, CDR1 SGDLS and CDR2 YYNGEE. The CDR3 consists of 11 residues. This CDR3 is CASSPSYEQYF. The CDR3 region has the DNA TGTGCCAGCAGCCCTTCCTACGAGCAGTACTTC.

V gene TRBV5-4 combines with J gene TRBJ1-2, with D hard to call. Trimming pared 6 bases from V and 0 bases from J, leaving 15 bases between. The CDR3 totals 15 residues. The V gene's germline CDR1 is SGHNT and CDR2 YYREEE (reference sequence). The CDR3 loop reads CASNPWGDANYGYTF. The CDR3 coding sequence is TGTGCCAGCAACCCTTGGGGAGACGCTAACTATGGCTACACCTTC.